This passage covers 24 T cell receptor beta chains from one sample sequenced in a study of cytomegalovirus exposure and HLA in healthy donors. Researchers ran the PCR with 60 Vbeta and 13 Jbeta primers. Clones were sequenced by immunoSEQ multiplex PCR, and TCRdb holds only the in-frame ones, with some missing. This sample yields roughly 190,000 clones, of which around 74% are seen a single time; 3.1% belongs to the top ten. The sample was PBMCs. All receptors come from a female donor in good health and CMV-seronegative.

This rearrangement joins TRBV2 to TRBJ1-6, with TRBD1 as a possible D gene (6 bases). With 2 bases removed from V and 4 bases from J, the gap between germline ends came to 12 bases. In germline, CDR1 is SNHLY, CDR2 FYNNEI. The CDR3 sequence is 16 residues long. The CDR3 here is CASSETFGQYNSPLHF. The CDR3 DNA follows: TGTGCCAGCAGTGAAACCTTTGGACAGTATAATTCACCCCTCCACTTT.

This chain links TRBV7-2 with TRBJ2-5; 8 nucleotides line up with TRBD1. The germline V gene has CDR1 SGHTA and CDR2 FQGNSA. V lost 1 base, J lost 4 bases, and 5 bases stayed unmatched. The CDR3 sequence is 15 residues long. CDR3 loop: CASSLGGQGTETQYF. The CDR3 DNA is TGTGCCAGCAGCTTAGGAGGACAGGGCACAGAGACCCAGTACTTC. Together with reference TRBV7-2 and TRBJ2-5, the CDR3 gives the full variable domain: GAGVSQSPSNKVTEKGKDVELRCDPISGHTALYWYRQSLGQGLEFLIYFQGNSAPDKSGLPSDRFSAERTGGSVSTLTIQRTQQEDSAVYLCASSLGGQGTETQYFGPGTRLLVL.

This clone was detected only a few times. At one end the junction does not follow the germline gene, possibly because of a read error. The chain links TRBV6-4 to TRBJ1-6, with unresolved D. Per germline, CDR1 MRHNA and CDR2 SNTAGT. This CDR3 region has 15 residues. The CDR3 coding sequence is TGTGCCAGCAGTTACTCGAGACTTCATAATTCACCCCTCCACTTT. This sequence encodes CASSYSRLHNSPLHF.

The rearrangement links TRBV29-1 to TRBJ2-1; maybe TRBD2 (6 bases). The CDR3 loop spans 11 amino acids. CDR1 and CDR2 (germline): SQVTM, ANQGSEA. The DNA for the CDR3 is TGCCGCGGGGAGAGTTCCAATGAGCAGTTCTTC. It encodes CRGESSNEQFF.

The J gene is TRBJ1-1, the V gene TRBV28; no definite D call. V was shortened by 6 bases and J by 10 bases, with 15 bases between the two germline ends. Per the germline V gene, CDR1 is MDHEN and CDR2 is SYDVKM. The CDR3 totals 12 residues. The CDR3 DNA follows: TGTGCCAGCAGCCTGGATCGGGAAGGAGCTTTCTTT. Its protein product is CASSLDREGAFF. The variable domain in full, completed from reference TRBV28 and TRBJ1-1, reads DVKVTQSSRYLVKRTGEKVFLECVQDMDHENMFWYRQDPGLGLRLIYFSYDVKMKEKGDIPEGYSVSREKKERFSLILESASTNQTSMYLCASSLDREGAFFGQGTRLTVV.

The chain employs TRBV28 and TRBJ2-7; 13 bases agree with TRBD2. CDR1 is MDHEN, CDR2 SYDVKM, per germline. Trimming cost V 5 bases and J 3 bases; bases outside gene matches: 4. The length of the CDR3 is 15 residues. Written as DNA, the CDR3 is TGTGCCAGCAGTCCCTGGACTAGCGGGAGCTACGAGCAGTACTTC. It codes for CASSPWTSGSYEQYF.

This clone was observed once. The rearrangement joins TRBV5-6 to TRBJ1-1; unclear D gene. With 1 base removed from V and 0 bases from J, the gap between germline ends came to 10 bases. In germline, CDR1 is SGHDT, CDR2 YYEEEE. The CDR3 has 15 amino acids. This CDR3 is CASSLTRSLNTEAFF. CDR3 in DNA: TGTGCCAGCAGCTTGACCAGGTCCCTGAACACTGAAGCTTTCTTT.

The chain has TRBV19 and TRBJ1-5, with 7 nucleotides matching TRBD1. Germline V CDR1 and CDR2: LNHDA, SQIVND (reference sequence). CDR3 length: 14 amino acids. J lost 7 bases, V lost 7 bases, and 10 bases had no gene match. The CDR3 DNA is TGTGCCAGTACTCGACAGGGCAGTAGGCAGCCCCAGCATTTT. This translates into CASTRQGSRQPQHF.

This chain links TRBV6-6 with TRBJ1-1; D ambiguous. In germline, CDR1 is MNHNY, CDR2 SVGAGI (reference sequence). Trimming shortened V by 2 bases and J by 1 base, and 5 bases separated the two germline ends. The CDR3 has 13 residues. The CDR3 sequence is CASSYDWNTEAFF. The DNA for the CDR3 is TGTGCCAGCAGTTACGACTGGAACACTGAAGCTTTCTTT.

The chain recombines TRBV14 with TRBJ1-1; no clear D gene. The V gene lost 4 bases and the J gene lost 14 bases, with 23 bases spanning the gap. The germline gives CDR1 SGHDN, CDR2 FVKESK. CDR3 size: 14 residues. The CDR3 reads CASSPTRGRTRSFF. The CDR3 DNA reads TGTGCCAGCAGCCCTACACGTGGGAGGACCCGTAGCTTCTTT. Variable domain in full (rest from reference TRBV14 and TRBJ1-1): EAGVTQFPSHSVIEKGQTVTLRCDPISGHDNLYWYRRVMGKEIKFLLHFVKESKQDESGMPNNRFLAERTGGTYSTLKVQPAELEDSGVYFCASSPTRGRTRSFFGQGTRLTVV.

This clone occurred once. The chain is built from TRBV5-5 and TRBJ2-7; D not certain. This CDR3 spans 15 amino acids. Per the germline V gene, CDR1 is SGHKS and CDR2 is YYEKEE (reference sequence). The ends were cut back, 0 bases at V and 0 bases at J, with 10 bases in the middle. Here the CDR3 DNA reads TGTGCCAGCAGCTTGGAGGCGGTAAACTCCTACGAGCAGTACTTC. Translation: CASSLEAVNSYEQYF.

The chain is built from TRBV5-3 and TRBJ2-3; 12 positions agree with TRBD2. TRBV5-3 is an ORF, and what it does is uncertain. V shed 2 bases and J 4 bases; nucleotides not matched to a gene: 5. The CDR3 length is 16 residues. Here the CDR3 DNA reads TGTGCCAGAAGCTTTCCGGGACTAGCGGGCCCAGATACGCAGTATTTT. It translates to CARSFPGLAGPDTQYF.

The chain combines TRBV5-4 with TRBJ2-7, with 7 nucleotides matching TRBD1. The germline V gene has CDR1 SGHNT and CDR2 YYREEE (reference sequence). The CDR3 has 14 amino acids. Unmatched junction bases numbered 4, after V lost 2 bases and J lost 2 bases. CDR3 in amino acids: CASSLQDRAYEQYF. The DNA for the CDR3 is TGTGCCAGCAGCTTACAAGACAGGGCCTACGAGCAGTACTTC.

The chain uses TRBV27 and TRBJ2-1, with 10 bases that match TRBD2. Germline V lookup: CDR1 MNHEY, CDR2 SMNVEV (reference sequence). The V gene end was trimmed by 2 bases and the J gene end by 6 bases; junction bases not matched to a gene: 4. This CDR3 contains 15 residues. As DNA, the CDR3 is TGTGCCAGCAGTTTACTAGCGGGGGTCACCAATGAGCAGTTCTTC. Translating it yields CASSLLAGVTNEQFF.

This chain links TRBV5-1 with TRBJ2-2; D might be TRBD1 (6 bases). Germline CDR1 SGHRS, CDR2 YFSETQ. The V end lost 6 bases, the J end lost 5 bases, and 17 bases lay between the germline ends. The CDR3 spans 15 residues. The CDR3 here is CASNPNRGGTGELFF. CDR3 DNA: TGCGCCAGCAACCCCAACCGAGGGGGTACCGGGGAGCTGTTTTTT.

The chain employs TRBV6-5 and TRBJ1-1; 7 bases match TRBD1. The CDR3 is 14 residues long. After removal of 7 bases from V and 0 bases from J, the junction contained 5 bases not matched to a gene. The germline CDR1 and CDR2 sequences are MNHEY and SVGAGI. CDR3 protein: CASIRRGLNTEAFF. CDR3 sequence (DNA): TGTGCCAGCATCCGCAGGGGGTTGAACACTGAAGCTTTCTTT.

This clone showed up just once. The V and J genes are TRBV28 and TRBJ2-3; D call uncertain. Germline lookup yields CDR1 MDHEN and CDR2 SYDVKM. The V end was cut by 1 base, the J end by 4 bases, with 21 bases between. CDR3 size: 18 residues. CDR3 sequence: CASSLLPPGPGRSDTQYF. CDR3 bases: TGTGCCAGCAGTTTATTACCCCCGGGTCCTGGTCGTTCAGATACGCAGTATTTT.

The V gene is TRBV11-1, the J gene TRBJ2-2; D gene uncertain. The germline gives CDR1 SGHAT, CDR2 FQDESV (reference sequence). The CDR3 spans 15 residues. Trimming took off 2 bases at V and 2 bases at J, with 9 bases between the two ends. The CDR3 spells CASSLTNGNTGELFF. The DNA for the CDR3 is TGTGCCAGCAGCTTAACTAACGGAAACACCGGGGAGCTGTTTTTT.

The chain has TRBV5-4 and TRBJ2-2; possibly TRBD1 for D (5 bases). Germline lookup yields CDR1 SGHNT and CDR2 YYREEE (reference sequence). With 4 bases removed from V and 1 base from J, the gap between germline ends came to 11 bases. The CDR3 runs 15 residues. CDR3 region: CASSRERGNTGELFF. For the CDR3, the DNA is TGTGCCAGCAGCCGAGAAAGGGGGAACACCGGGGAGCTGTTTTTT.

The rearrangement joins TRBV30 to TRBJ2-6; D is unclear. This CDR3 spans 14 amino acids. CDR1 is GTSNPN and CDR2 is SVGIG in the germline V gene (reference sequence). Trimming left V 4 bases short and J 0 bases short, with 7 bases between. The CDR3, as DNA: TGTGCCTGGACTAGGTTCTCTGGGGCCAACGTCCTGACTTTC. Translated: CAWTRFSGANVLTF.

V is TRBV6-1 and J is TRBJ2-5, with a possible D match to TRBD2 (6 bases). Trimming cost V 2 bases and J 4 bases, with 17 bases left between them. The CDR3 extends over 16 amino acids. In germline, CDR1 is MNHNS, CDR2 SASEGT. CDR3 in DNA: TGTGCCAGCAGTGAAACCAGGACCCACGGGGGAGAGACCCAGTACTTC. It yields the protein CASSETRTHGGETQYF.

This CDR3 is CASSGHGGPYEQYF. Written as DNA, the CDR3 is TGTGCCAGCAGTGGCCACGGGGGGCCCTACGAGCAGTACTTC. The chain joins TRBV7-2 to TRBJ2-7; D possibly corresponds to TRBD2 (7 bases). V was clipped by 6 bases and J by 2 bases, with 14 bases between them. CDR3 length equals 14 residues. Per germline, CDR1 SGHTA and CDR2 FQGNSA.

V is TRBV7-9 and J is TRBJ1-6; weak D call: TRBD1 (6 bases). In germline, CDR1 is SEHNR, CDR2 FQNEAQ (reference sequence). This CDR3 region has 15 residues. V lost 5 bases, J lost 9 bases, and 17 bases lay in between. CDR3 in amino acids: CASSPPDRSISPLHF. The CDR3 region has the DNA TGTGCCAGCAGCCCCCCGGACAGATCTATTTCACCCCTCCACTTT.

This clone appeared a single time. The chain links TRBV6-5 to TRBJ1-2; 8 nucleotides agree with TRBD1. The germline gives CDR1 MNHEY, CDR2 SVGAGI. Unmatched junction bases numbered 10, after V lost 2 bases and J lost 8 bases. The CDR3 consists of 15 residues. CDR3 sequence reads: CASSYGPQGGYGYTF. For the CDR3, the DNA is TGTGCCAGCAGTTACGGTCCACAGGGGGGGTACGGCTACACCTTC.